The entry below describes one T cell receptor (beta chain). Repertoires were generated with immunoSEQ multiplex PCR, while TCRdb's copy carries only in-frame clones and drops some. The table has 120,000 or so clones, over 75% seen once; the top ten hold under 2%. The CDR3 is 17 amino acids. Germline assignment: CDR1 SGHRS and CDR2 YFSETQ. The junction had 10 bases not matched to a gene; V was cut back by 0 bases and J by 10 bases. This sample stems from a study of control samples from healthy donors and cancer patients. The sample was blood. The gene calls are TRBV5-1 and TRBJ2-1; 13 bases are shared with TRBD2. The TCR comes from a man younger than 35 in good health. The CDR3 sequence is CASSLALWTSGRREQFF. As DNA, the CDR3 is TGCGCCAGCAGCTTGGCCCTCTGGACTAGCGGGAGAAGGGAGCAGTTCTTC.